The clone carrying this T cell receptor (beta chain) was seen a few times. Its antigen is not identified. The CDR3 sequence is 15 residues long. Germline V gene lookup returns CDR1 KGHSH and CDR2 LQKENI. Trimming cost V 8 bases and J 4 bases; bases outside gene matches: 13. Pooling was applied to second doses at about 4 or about 12 weeks. Clones were read by immunoSEQ multiplex PCR, and TCRdb kept only the in-frame ones, dropping some. The data contain about 130,000 clones, about nine tenths of them singletons. The data were taken from a study of T cell responses to AZD1222 COVID-19 vaccine. The study's findings and limits: Baseline seropositives among AZD1222 recipients totaled only six or seven.

The sample here was peripheral blood, taken 28 days after the second AZD1222 dose. This chain connects TRBV18 to TRBJ2-5; 7 bases agree with TRBD1. The sequence derives from an adult who received the AZD1222 COVID-19 vaccine. The CDR3 DNA reads TGTGCCAGCACAGTGAACAAGGGGGCTGGAGAGACCCAGTACTTC. Protein sequence: CASTVNKGAGETQYF.